This T cell receptor beta chain was found in a study of Graves' ophthalmopathy and Graves' hyperthyroidism. Study results and caveats: Discriminating ophthalmopathy from stable hyperthyroidism, a 13-signature model attained a sensitivity of 85% to 90% and a specificity of around 81%.

Investigators amplified TCR beta CDR3 regions from RNA transcripts. In the first round, RT-PCR was carried out with HTBI primers, and a multiplex PCR formed the second round. TCRdb independently ran MiXCR on the multiplex PCR reads; one entry per CDR3 protein. This sample has 300,000 to 500,000 distinct CDR3 sequences, with 15% found just once. As for this clonotype: Its antigen is not known.

This CDR3 is 14 amino acids long. Germline V gene data show CDR1 as MNHNS and CDR2 as SASEGT. V was trimmed by 6 bases and J by 6 bases, leaving 14 bases between them. The receptor was derived from a woman aged 18-29 years with stable Graves' hyperthyroidism. The sequenced material came from peripheral blood. This chain links TRBV6-1 with TRBJ2-2, with D tentatively TRBD1 (8 bases). The CDR3 is CASSITGGAGELFF. CDR3 nucleotide sequence: TGTGCCAGCAGCATTACAGGGGGGGCCGGGGAGCTGTTTTTT.